The next 22 T cell receptor beta chains were all read from a single sample in a study of blood T cells in healthy people across ages (dated by TCRdb to between 2014 and 2017). The receptor library was made with 5' RACE. These reads were obtained on an Illumina HiSeq 2500. A second about 7 to 11 cycle PCR used a sample-barcoded 5' primer and a J-beta primer mix. TCRdb applied fastp at Q25 and MiXCR to the public reads, then kept only in-frame beta chains. Rows merge per CDR3 protein into single entries with the most common DNA and genes. The sample has more than 1,400,000 distinct CDR3 sequences on record, 42% of them singletons. The ten largest clones capture approximately 7.9% of the sample. Sequenced input: blood. The receptors were sampled from a woman aged 18-29 years in good health.

The table lists this clonotype with a few counts. The chain links TRBV3-1 to TRBJ2-5, with D unresolved. CDR1 is LGHDT and CDR2 is YNNKEL in the germline V gene (reference sequence). Trimming removed 1 base at V and 13 bases at J, with 16 bases between. The CDR3 loop spans 13 amino acids. CDR3 DNA: TGTGCCAGCAGCCAAGGGAGAAACAGTAACTGGTACTTC. Amino acids: CASSQGRNSNWYF.

The chain couples TRBV6-2 or TRBV6-3 to TRBJ2-7, with 7 bases fitting TRBD1. Germline-derived CDR1 and CDR2 are MNHEY and SVGEGT. V lost 6 bases and J lost 6; bases outside the gene matches: 11. The CDR3 covers 14 residues. CDR3 DNA sequence: TGTGCCAGCAGACCTCCTAACGACAGGGCCGAGCAGTACTTC. Amino acid sequence: CASRPPNDRAEQYF.

This clonotype was recorded a few times. J is TRBJ2-5 and V is TRBV6-6; no clear D gene. Germline V gives CDR1 MNHNY, CDR2 SVGAGI (reference sequence). The CDR3 runs 12 residues. V gave up 6 bases and J gave up 5 bases, with 10 bases separating them. CDR3 nucleotide sequence: TGTGCCAGCAGCAACAGCGCCGAGACCCAGTACTTC. As protein: CASSNSAETQYF.

Here the CDR3 reads CASSLMGLAGGETQYF. Written as DNA, the CDR3 is TGTGCCAGCAGCTTAATGGGACTAGCGGGCGGAGAGACCCAGTACTTC. The chain links TRBV7-3 to TRBJ2-5; 12 positions match TRBD2. CDR3 size: 16 residues. With 1 base clipped from V and 4 bases from J, the junction kept 4 bases outside the gene matches. Germline lookup yields CDR1 SGHTA and CDR2 FQGTGA.

The gene calls are TRBV7-3 and TRBJ1-2; no firm D call. The V end was cut by 9 bases, the J end by 0 bases, with 5 bases between. From germline, CDR1 is SGHTA and CDR2 FQGTGA. This CDR3 region has 11 residues. CDR3 coding DNA: TGTGCCAGAAACGCTAACTATGGCTACACCTTC. Residues: CARNANYGYTF.

This clonotype appeared many times. The rearrangement uses TRBV2 and TRBJ2-5; unclear D gene. CDR1 and CDR2 from the germline V gene are SNHLY and FYNNEI. The length of the CDR3 is 14 residues. Trimming stripped 2 bases from V and 0 bases from J, with 7 bases between. The CDR3 region has the DNA TGTGCCAGCAGTGAACGCAGTTACCAAGAGACCCAGTACTTC. It is translated as CASSERSYQETQYF. The whole variable domain, remainder taken from reference TRBV2 and TRBJ2-5, is EPEVTQTPSHQVTQMGQEVILRCVPISNHLYFYWYRQILGQKVEFLVSFYNNEISEKSEIFDDQFSVERPDGSNFTLKIRSTKLEDSAMYFCASSERSYQETQYFGPGTRLLVL.

J is TRBJ2-7 and V is TRBV18; a weak D match, TRBD1 (5 bases). Trimming cost V 3 bases and J 6 bases, with 12 bases left between them. Germline CDR1 is KGHSH and CDR2 is LQKENI. This CDR3 is 13 amino acids long. CDR3 amino acids: CASSPGPPSEQYF. CDR3 bases: TGTGCCAGCTCACCGGGGCCCCCCTCCGAGCAGTACTTC.

This clonotype has just a few counts. The chain recombines TRBV2 with TRBJ1-2; D gene unclear. Per germline, CDR1 SNHLY and CDR2 FYNNEI. The length of the CDR3 is 15 residues. V shed 3 bases and J shed 0 bases, with 11 bases lying between them. The CDR3 region is CASSERWVANYGYTF. DNA of the CDR3: TGTGCCAGCAGTGAGCGGTGGGTAGCTAACTATGGCTACACCTTC.

This clonotype came up a few times. V and J are TRBV20-1 and TRBJ1-4; D ambiguous. This CDR3 is built from 11 residues. V lost 5 bases and J 8 bases, leaving 9 bases between the germline ends. CDR1 DFQATT and CDR2 SNEGSKA come from the germline V gene (reference sequence). The CDR3 nucleotides are TGCAGTGCTGTAGTAGTCGAAAAACTGTTTTTT. Protein product: CSAVVVEKLFF.

The chain links TRBV7-9 to TRBJ2-3, with TRBD1 matching over 12 bases. The CDR3 covers 16 residues. V trimming: 8 bases; J trimming: 4 bases; junction bases outside the gene matches: 10. Germline CDR1 and CDR2: SEHNR and FQNEAQ (reference sequence). CDR3 DNA sequence: TGTGCCAGCGTTACCGGGACAGGGGGCTACTCAGATACGCAGTATTTT. This translates into CASVTGTGGYSDTQYF.

The chain couples TRBV7-2 to TRBJ2-3, with D possibly being TRBD2 (7 bases). CDR1 is SGHTA, CDR2 FQGNSA, per germline. V lost 2 bases and J lost 0, with 15 bases in between. This CDR3 is built from 17 residues. The CDR3 DNA sequence: TGTGCCAGCAGCTTACTCGGGGGGCCACTAAGCACAGATACGCAGTATTTT. Translating it yields CASSLLGGPLSTDTQYF.

The genes are TRBV27 and TRBJ2-5, with 8 bases fitting TRBD2. CDR1 is MNHEY and CDR2 is SMNVEV in the germline V gene (reference sequence). After removal of 2 bases from V and 11 bases from J, the junction contained 16 bases not matched to a gene. This CDR3 spans 16 amino acids. The CDR3 region is CASSLGAGGGMNEQYF. In DNA, the CDR3 is TGTGCCAGCAGTTTAGGGGCGGGAGGAGGTATGAATGAGCAGTACTTC.

The V and J genes are TRBV5-1 and TRBJ2-5; a weak D match, TRBD2 (6 bases). Germline values: CDR1 SGHRS, CDR2 YFSETQ. The CDR3 has 15 residues. The ends were cut back, 3 bases at V and 4 bases at J, with 16 bases in the middle. The CDR3 spells CASSSGGTQGETQYF. The DNA for the CDR3 is TGCGCCAGCAGCTCTGGGGGGACCCAGGGAGAGACCCAGTACTTC.

Here the CDR3 DNA reads TGTGCTAGTGGTTACAATTTCCGGGACCCAAGACACAATGAGCAGTTCTTC. Translated: CASGYNFRDPRHNEQFF. The rearrangement joins TRBV12-5 to TRBJ2-1; D possibly matches TRBD1 or TRBD2 (5 bases each). The germline CDR1 and CDR2 sequences are LGHNT and FRNRAP. V dropped 4 bases and J dropped 5 bases, with 21 bases sitting between them. The CDR3 loop spans 17 amino acids.

This rearrangement joins TRBV6-1 to TRBJ2-3; D is possibly TRBD1 or TRBD2 (6 bases each). The CDR3 runs 17 residues. CDR1 is MNHNS, CDR2 SASEGT, per germline. The V gene lost 4 bases and the J gene lost 1 base, with 18 bases spanning the gap. The CDR3 sequence is CASSVKAGGRGTDTQYF. The CDR3 bases are TGTGCCAGCAGTGTAAAGGCTGGGGGGCGCGGCACAGATACGCAGTATTTT.

This clonotype was detected a few times. The chain uses TRBV20-1 and TRBJ1-2; D is unclear. CDR1 and CDR2 (germline): DFQATT, SNEGSKA (reference sequence). V gave up 0 bases and J gave up 4 bases, with 15 bases separating them. CDR3 length: 15 amino acids. CDR3 sequence (DNA): TGCAGTGCTAGAGATCTAGCCGAAAGCACCTATGGCTACACCTTC. Amino acids: CSARDLAESTYGYTF.

J is TRBJ1-2 and V is TRBV5-8; a possible D gene is TRBD1 (5 bases). The V end was cut by 0 bases, the J end by 6 bases, with 12 bases between. CDR3 length equals 14 residues. Germline CDR1 reads SGHTS; CDR2 reads YDEGEE. CDR3 region: CASSLGLLGHGYTF. For the CDR3, the DNA is TGTGCCAGCAGCTTGGGCCTCCTGGGGCATGGCTACACCTTC.

The J gene is TRBJ1-4, the V gene TRBV5-1; the D is unclear. In germline, CDR1 is SGHRS, CDR2 YFSETQ. This CDR3 region has 14 residues. V lost 4 bases, J lost 7 bases, and 14 bases lay in between. CDR3 amino acids: CASSPTVSGEKLFF. As DNA, the CDR3 is TGCGCCAGCAGCCCCACAGTCTCGGGTGAAAAACTGTTTTTT.

This rearrangement joins TRBV27 to TRBJ2-7; 7 bases align to TRBD1. The CDR3 totals 14 residues. The germline V gene encodes CDR1 MNHEY and CDR2 SMNVEV (reference sequence). Trimming at V came to 0 bases and at J to 3 bases, leaving 2 bases not matched to a gene. The CDR3 sequence: CASSLSRTGYEQYF. CDR3 nucleotides: TGTGCCAGCAGTTTATCCAGGACAGGCTACGAGCAGTACTTC.

The chain uses TRBV15 and TRBJ2-2; 9 bases fit TRBD1. The CDR3 sequence is 19 residues long. After removal of 0 bases from V and 3 bases from J, the junction contained 11 bases not matched to a gene. Germline-derived CDR1 and CDR2 are LNHNV and YYDKDF (reference sequence). CDR3 in DNA: TGTGCCACCAGCAGAGATCGTGGACGGGGACAGGGCCACACCGGGGAGCTGTTTTTT. Its protein product is CATSRDRGRGQGHTGELFF.

The chain carries TRBV20-1 and TRBJ2-6, with 11 bases fitting TRBD1. Germline V gives CDR1 DFQATT, CDR2 SNEGSKA (reference sequence). V was pared by 2 bases and J by 4 bases, with 10 bases of the junction left unmatched. The CDR3 consists of 18 residues. The CDR3: CSARTGTGGLTGANVLTF. The CDR3 bases are TGCAGTGCTAGAACCGGGACAGGGGGTCTAACGGGGGCCAACGTCCTGACTTTC.

The rearrangement uses TRBV11-2 and TRBJ2-3; D gene uncertain. Per the germline V gene, CDR1 is SGHAT and CDR2 is FQNNGV. This CDR3 spans 18 amino acids. V was cut by 1 base and J by 0 bases, with 17 bases left in between. The CDR3 loop is CASSLGAFGQPSTDTQYF. In DNA, the CDR3 is TGTGCCAGCAGCTTAGGGGCGTTTGGGCAACCTAGCACAGATACGCAGTATTTT.